This TCR beta chain was sequenced in a study of CD8 T cells in ankylosing spondylitis. Using quantitative 5'-RACE with molecular barcodes, the authors made TCR beta libraries. TCRdb independently ran MiXCR on the 5' RACE reads; one entry per CDR3 protein. This sample has 240,000 or so distinct CDR3 sequences, with roughly 8.6% found just once. On this clonotype itself: Its antigen remains unknown.

V lost 1 base, J lost 8 bases, and 17 bases lay in between. Per germline, CDR1 LGHNA and CDR2 YSLEER. There are 15 residues in the CDR3. Study-wide results and limits: Clones linked to disease, bearing a CD8+ phenotype, were relatively rare in peripheral blood. Seven to nine highly homologous variants made up a TCR beta motif that seemed to typify ankylosing spondylitis blood. Matched synovial fluid from ankylosing spondylitis patients was reported to be enriched for disease-linked clones.

This receptor was taken from a male donor with ankylosing spondylitis or in good health (not recorded which). Sequencing used blood, either unsorted or a sorted T cell fraction (not recorded which). This rearrangement joins TRBV4-3 to TRBJ1-2, with D possibly TRBD1 on 6 matching bases. CDR3 amino acids: CASSQVWGQGGGYTF. The CDR3 nucleotides are TGCGCCAGCAGCCAAGTGTGGGGGCAGGGAGGAGGCTACACCTTC.